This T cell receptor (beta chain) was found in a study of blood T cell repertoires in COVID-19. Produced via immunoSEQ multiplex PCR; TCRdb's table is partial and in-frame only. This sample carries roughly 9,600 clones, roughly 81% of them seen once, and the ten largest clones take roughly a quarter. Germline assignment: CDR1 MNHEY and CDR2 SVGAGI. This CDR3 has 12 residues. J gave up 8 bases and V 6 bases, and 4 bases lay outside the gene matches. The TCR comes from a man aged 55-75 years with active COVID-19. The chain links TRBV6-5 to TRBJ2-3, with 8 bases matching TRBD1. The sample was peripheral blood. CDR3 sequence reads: CASRGQGATQYF. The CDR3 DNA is TGTGCCAGCAGAGGACAGGGTGCTACGCAGTATTTT.